This T cell receptor beta chain was captured by sequencing in a study of T cell changes during pregnancy in multiple sclerosis. Per the germline V gene, CDR1 is SQVTM and CDR2 is ANQGSEA. Trimming shortened V by 3 bases and J by 7 bases, and 16 bases separated the two germline ends. The CDR3 extends over 14 amino acids. Using immunoSEQ multiplex PCR, the repertoire was profiled, and TCRdb retains in-frame clones only, with some absent. The sample lists under 85,000 clones, roughly nine tenths occurring once. The input for sequencing was CD4+ T cells from peripheral blood mononuclear cells, taken before pregnancy. The chain employs TRBV29-1 and TRBJ2-1; D possibly corresponds to TRBD1 (6 bases). The receptor comes from a female donor with multiple sclerosis, enrolled in a pregnancy study. The CDR3 sequence is CSVDSAGVDNEQFF. CDR3 nucleotide sequence: TGCAGCGTTGATTCGGCAGGGGTTGATAATGAGCAGTTCTTC.